This T cell receptor beta chain was recorded in a study of human CD8 memory T cell subsets. Notes on the study in general: T cells showing similarly high diversity were the stem-like memory and precursor exhausted cells, not the effector memory cells.

Per germline, CDR1 DFQATT and CDR2 SNEGSKA (reference sequence). The CDR3 consists of 11 residues. Buffy coats donated by healthy individuals were the origin of the PBMC. Total CD8+ T cells came from negative magnetic enrichment. Libraries targeted TCR beta using 5' RACE with UMIs. TCRdb re-called the 5' RACE reads; every CDR3 protein appears as one record, without DNA. This repertoire includes 10,000 or so distinct CDR3 sequences. About this clonotype itself: What it binds is not known.

This receptor was obtained from a human donor in good health. Sequencing used CD8+ T cells from PBMCs. The rearrangement joins TRBV20-1 to TRBJ2-5. CDR3 loop: CSASDEETQYF.